The clone carrying this T cell receptor (beta chain) was observed many times. Its specificity is not known. The data were taken from a study of CD8 T cells in ankylosing spondylitis. Whole-study findings and limits: Seemingly distinctive of ankylosing spondylitis blood was a TCR beta motif formed by eight highly homologous variants.

MiXCR, applied by TCRdb to the 5' RACE reads, yields one record per CDR3 protein. This sample yields around 130,000 distinct CDR3 sequences, of which 17% are seen a single time; 30% to 35% belongs to the top ten. The ends were cut back, 4 bases at V and 4 bases at J, with 7 bases in the middle. CDR1 is SQVTM, CDR2 ANQGSEA, per germline. The CDR3 runs 12 residues. This TCR was recovered from a male donor with ankylosing spondylitis. The sequenced sample consisted of blood, either unsorted or a sorted T cell fraction (not recorded which). The chain couples TRBV29-1 to TRBJ2-2; D unresolved. The CDR3 sequence: CSVVLATGELFF. The CDR3 DNA reads as TGCAGCGTTGTTTTGGCCACCGGGGAGCTGTTTTTT.